This T cell receptor (beta chain) was recovered during a study of T cell changes during pregnancy in multiple sclerosis. Trimming took 3 bases from V and 4 from J, leaving 14 bases between them. The CDR3 runs to 15 residues. Germline CDR1 reads SGDLS; CDR2 reads YYNGEE. The method was immunoSEQ multiplex PCR; TCRdb's version includes in-frame clones alone and lacks a portion of them. The sample has under 85,000 clones, 90% seen once. The chain carries TRBV9 and TRBJ1-5, with D perhaps TRBD1 (6 bases). The TCR originated in a female donor with multiple sclerosis, enrolled in a pregnancy study. Source: peripheral blood, taken in the third trimester of pregnancy. CDR3 amino acids: CASSADLDSNQPQHF. The CDR3 coding sequence is TGTGCCAGCAGCGCCGATTTGGACAGTAATCAGCCCCAGCATTTT. The full variable domain, completed using reference TRBV9 and TRBJ1-5, is DSGVTQTPKHLITATGQRVTLRCSPRSGDLSVYWYQQSLDQGLQFLIQYYNGEERAKGNILERFSAQQFPDLHSELNLSSLELGDSALYFCASSADLDSNQPQHFGDGTRLSIL.